This passage covers 10 T cell receptor beta chains from one sample sequenced in a study of T and B cells in COVID-19 patients. TRB rearrangements were amplified by multiplex PCR with BIOMED2 TRB-A/B primers. TCRdb recomputed calls from the multiplex PCR reads with MiXCR, one row per CDR3 protein. This table has 20,000 or so distinct CDR3 sequences, approximately 37% appearing once. TRB was amplified from approximately 250-480 ng of blood genomic DNA. Input material: blood. These receptors were taken from a human donor with active COVID-19.

V and J are TRBV10-3 and TRBJ2-7, with a tentative D call TRBD2 (6 bases). The CDR3 spans 14 residues. Per the germline V gene, CDR1 is ENHRY and CDR2 is SYGVKD. Trimming stripped 0 bases from V and 12 bases from J, with 18 bases between. The CDR3 is CAISESIPISGWYF. CDR3 DNA sequence: TGTGCCATCAGTGAGTCAATACCGATCAGCGGGTGGTACTTC.

This clonotype turned up a few times. This sequence joins TRBV6-5 and TRBJ2-7; D is perhaps TRBD2 (6 bases). V shed 8 bases and J shed 2 bases, with 16 bases lying between them. The V gene's germline CDR1 is MNHEY and CDR2 SVGAGI. The CDR3 runs 14 residues. CDR3 protein: CASAPAEGPYEQYV. The DNA for the CDR3 is TGTGCCAGCGCTCCCGCGGAGGGGCCCTACGAGCAGTACGTC.

This clonotype was seen a few times. J is TRBJ2-2 and V is TRBV6-5, with 9 bases that match TRBD1. The trim removed 5 bases at V and 1 base at J, leaving 14 bases unmatched. Germline V CDR1 and CDR2: MNHEY, SVGAGI. The CDR3 runs to 19 residues. The CDR3 protein is CASSRPWTRQGVNTGELFF. CDR3 bases: TGTGCCAGCAGTCGCCCCTGGACGAGACAGGGGGTGAACACCGGGGAGCTGTTTTTT.

The chain links TRBV6-4 to TRBJ1-1, with D maybe TRBD1 (5 bases). Trimming removed 4 bases at V and 0 bases at J, with 24 bases between. Germline loops: CDR1 MRHNA, CDR2 SNTAGT. CDR3 length: 19 amino acids. The CDR3 sequence: CASSVRGQGFWSMNTEAFF. CDR3 nucleotide sequence: TGTGCCAGCAGTGTCCGAGGGCAGGGTTTCTGGTCAATGAACACTGAAGCTTTCTTT.

Judged by abundance, this clonotype is medium-sized. The chain employs TRBV29-1 and TRBJ2-3; the D gene is possibly TRBD2 (5 bases). V was cut by 1 base and J by 12 bases, with 14 bases left in between. Germline-derived CDR1 and CDR2 are SQVTM and ANQGSEA. The CDR3 length is 12 residues. CDR3: CSVEGESGFQYF. CDR3 bases: TGCAGCGTTGAAGGGGAGTCCGGATTTCAGTATTTT.

The rearrangement uses TRBV6-5 and TRBJ1-3; D not resolved. Germline CDR1 and CDR2: MNHEY and SVGAGI. The CDR3 is 15 amino acids. The V and J ends lost 5 bases and 0 bases respectively, with 11 bases between them. CDR3 in DNA: TGTGCCAGCAGTGAACTCCGGGCCTCTGGAAACACCATATATTTT. This encodes CASSELRASGNTIYF.

The V and J genes are TRBV6-1 and TRBJ1-5; TRBD1 is a possible D gene (5 bases). CDR3 length: 15 residues. Trimming removed 5 bases at V and 6 bases at J, with 17 bases between. Germline CDR1 MNHNS, CDR2 SASEGT. CDR3: CASSYYRSGSQPQHF. As DNA, the CDR3 is TGTGCCAGCAGTTATTACAGGAGTGGCAGTCAGCCCCAGCATTTT.

The genes are TRBV5-6 and TRBJ1-2; weak D call: TRBD1 (6 bases). The germline gives CDR1 SGHDT, CDR2 YYEEEE. The CDR3 extends over 16 amino acids. V lost 3 bases to trimming and J lost 3 bases, with 18 bases between them. CDR3 in amino acids: CASSSVLQGWDYGYTF. In nucleotides, the CDR3 is TGTGCCAGCAGCTCGGTCTTACAGGGATGGGACTATGGCTACACCTTC.

This sequence joins TRBV15 and TRBJ1-2, with 7 positions matching TRBD1. V trimming: 6 bases; J trimming: 1 base; junction bases outside the gene matches: 5. CDR3 length: 14 residues. CDR1 is LNHNV, CDR2 YYDKDF, per germline (reference sequence). The DNA for the CDR3 is TGTGCCACCAGAAGGGACAGAATTAACTATGGCTACACCTTC. Translation: CATRRDRINYGYTF.

The chain has TRBV7-6 and TRBJ2-7, with TRBD1 matching over 8 bases. V lost 4 bases, J lost 5 bases, and 7 bases stayed unmatched. CDR1 is SGHVS and CDR2 is FNYEAQ in the germline V gene. The CDR3 sequence is 14 residues long. The CDR3 DNA reads as TGTGCCAGCAGCTCTCAGGGGGCGGACGACGAGCAGTACTTC. Residues: CASSSQGADDEQYF.